Each of the 30 T cell receptor beta chains below was sequenced from the same sample in a study of blood T cell repertoires in COVID-19. Clones were read by immunoSEQ multiplex PCR, and TCRdb kept only the in-frame ones, dropping some. The top ten hold approximately 2% of the sample, which has more than 200,000 clones, under 90% seen once. Material: PBMCs or T cells enriched from blood (not recorded which). The source is a man aged 55 to 70 who had recovered from COVID-19.

V gene TRBV2 combines with J gene TRBJ1-5; TRBD1 aligns across 10 bases. From germline, CDR1 is SNHLY and CDR2 FYNNEI. The CDR3 extends over 18 amino acids. V dropped 4 bases and J dropped 2; count of bases not matched to a gene: 11. As DNA, the CDR3 is TGTGCCAGCAGTGGGGGGGACAGGGGTTCTAAGGGCAATCAGCCCCAGCATTTT. It translates to CASSGGDRGSKGNQPQHF.

J is TRBJ2-2 and V is TRBV5-1; D may be TRBD2 (7 bases). Germline V gene data show CDR1 as SGHRS and CDR2 as YFSETQ. Trimming stripped 0 bases from V and 5 bases from J, with 17 bases between. CDR3 length: 17 amino acids. As DNA, the CDR3 is TGCGCCAGCAGCTTGGGGACCTCGGGGGGCGCGACCGGGGAGCTGTTTTTT. It translates to CASSLGTSGGATGELFF. Full variable domain (missing parts from reference TRBV5-1 and TRBJ2-2): KAGVTQTPRYLIKTRGQQVTLSCSPISGHRSVSWYQQTPGQGLQFLFEYFSETQRNKGNFPGRFSGRQFSNSRSEMNVSTLELGDSALYLCASSLGTSGGATGELFFGEGSRLTVL.

V is TRBV24-1 and J is TRBJ2-3; 14 bases match TRBD2. The CDR3 covers 16 residues. V gave up 5 bases and J gave up 4 bases; unmatched junction bases: 4. Germline loops: CDR1 KGHDR, CDR2 SFDVKD. CDR3 protein: CATSGGTSGGADTQYF. CDR3 bases: TGTGCCACCAGTGGAGGGACTAGCGGGGGTGCAGATACGCAGTATTTT.

This chain uses TRBV6-5 with TRBJ1-6, with a weak D call TRBD1 (5 bases). V was clipped by 2 bases and J by 11 bases, with 13 bases between them. This CDR3 has 14 residues. Germline V lookup: CDR1 MNHEY, CDR2 SVGAGI. For the CDR3, the DNA is TGTGCCAGCAGTTACGGGGCGCGAGTGACACCCCTCCACTTT. Residues: CASSYGARVTPLHF.

This chain joins TRBV21-1 and TRBJ2-5; whether TRBD1, the table's D call, matches the DNA was not checked. TRBV21-1 is reported as a pseudogene. The length of the CDR3 is 14 residues. CDR3 protein: CASSKDGRRETQYF. The CDR3 DNA follows: TGTGCCAGCAGCAAAGATGGGCGACGAGAGACCCAGTACTTC.

The V call is TRBV7-2, the J call TRBJ2-2, with D possibly being TRBD1 (6 bases). Germline V gene sequence: CDR1 SGHTA, CDR2 FQGNSA. The CDR3 consists of 13 residues. The ends were cut back, 8 bases at V and 7 bases at J, with 14 bases in the middle. This CDR3 is CASGTGWSGELFF. DNA of the CDR3: TGTGCCAGCGGTACAGGGTGGAGCGGGGAGCTGTTTTTT.

This clone was counted at least ten times. The chain employs TRBV5-6 and TRBJ1-3, with D perhaps matching TRBD1 (6 bases). The V end lost 5 bases, the J end lost 8 bases, and 14 bases lay between the germline ends. The CDR3 extends over 13 amino acids. Germline V gene data show CDR1 as SGHDT and CDR2 as YYEEEE. CDR3 in amino acids: CASSVGARDTIYF. The CDR3 coding sequence is TGTGCCAGCAGTGTGGGGGCACGTGACACCATATATTTT.

V gene TRBV7-9 combines with J gene TRBJ2-5, with D unresolved. V lost 5 bases and J lost 5, with 9 bases in between. Germline V gives CDR1 SEHNR, CDR2 FQNEAQ (reference sequence). The CDR3 is made up of 12 amino acids. CDR3 protein: CASSPSGETQYF. In DNA form, the CDR3 reads TGTGCCAGCAGCCCCAGTGGTGAGACCCAGTACTTC.

The chain couples TRBV20-1 to TRBJ2-7; tentative D call: TRBD2 (5 bases). This CDR3 has 11 amino acids. Looked up from germline, CDR1 is DFQATT and CDR2 is SNEGSKA (reference sequence). The CDR3 sequence is CSGGRDYEQYF. DNA of the CDR3: TGCAGCGGTGGGAGAGACTACGAGCAGTACTTC.

The chain couples TRBV7-9 to TRBJ1-5; 7 nucleotides match TRBD1. V was pared by 5 bases and J by 3 bases, with 10 bases of the junction left unmatched. This CDR3 has 16 residues. Germline loops: CDR1 SEHNR, CDR2 FQNEAQ (reference sequence). CDR3 loop: CASSPSEGANNQPQHF. DNA for the CDR3: TGTGCCAGCAGCCCCTCAGAGGGGGCAAACAATCAGCCCCAGCATTTT.

The V gene is TRBV7-6, the J gene TRBJ2-5; tentative D call: TRBD2 (5 bases). The CDR3 is made up of 15 amino acids. V shed 1 base and J shed 5 bases, with 14 bases lying between them. In germline, CDR1 is SGHVS, CDR2 FNYEAQ. The CDR3 DNA sequence: TGTGCCAGCAGCTTAGGGTCGGGGATGGGGGAGACCCAGTACTTC. Translated: CASSLGSGMGETQYF.

The chain combines TRBV19 with TRBJ2-1; TRBD2 aligns across 8 bases. The CDR3 runs to 14 residues. Germline V gives CDR1 LNHDA, CDR2 SQIVND (reference sequence). With V trimmed by 4 bases and J by 10 bases, 9 bases remained unmatched. CDR3 sequence (DNA): TGTGCCAGTAGTAAGGGACTAGAGTTGAGGGAGCAGTTCTTC. Amino acid sequence: CASSKGLELREQFF.

This clone was seen a few times. The V gene is TRBV10-2, the J gene TRBJ1-1; D remains ambiguous. Germline assignment: CDR1 WSHSY and CDR2 SAAADI. Trimming took off 6 bases at V and 6 bases at J, with 8 bases between the two ends. The CDR3 loop spans 11 amino acids. The CDR3 protein is CASSEEAEAFF. CDR3 bases: TGCGCCAGCAGCGAGGAGGCTGAAGCTTTCTTT.

The sample holds one count of this clone. J is TRBJ2-6 and V is TRBV7-9, with a tentative D call TRBD1 (5 bases). The germline gives CDR1 SEHNR, CDR2 FQNEAQ (reference sequence). The CDR3 totals 16 residues. V was clipped by 5 bases and J by 0 bases, with 11 bases between them. This chain's CDR3 is CASSPRTGSGANVLTF. The CDR3 nucleotides read TGTGCCAGCAGCCCGAGAACAGGCTCTGGGGCCAACGTCCTGACTTTC.

V gene TRBV11-3 combines with J gene TRBJ2-5, with 10 positions matching TRBD2. The CDR3 length is 16 residues. In germline, CDR1 is SGHNT, CDR2 YENEEA. J gave up 3 bases and V 2 bases, and 6 bases lay outside the gene matches. The CDR3 spells CASSLNLAGGEETQYF. CDR3 nucleotides: TGTGCCAGCAGCTTAAATTTAGCGGGGGGAGAAGAGACCCAGTACTTC.

This clone was found a few times. The chain combines TRBV7-8 with TRBJ1-2, with 8 bases fitting TRBD1. Germline-derived CDR1 and CDR2 are SGHVS and FQNEAQ. The CDR3 has 16 amino acids. V was clipped by 3 bases and J by 2 bases; unmatched bases: 8. The CDR3 DNA reads TGTGCCAGCAGCTTCGACACCAGGACAGGGAACTATGGCTACACCTTC. Protein sequence: CASSFDTRTGNYGYTF. Full variable domain (missing parts from reference TRBV7-8 and TRBJ1-2): GAGVSQSPRYKVAKRGQDVALRCDPISGHVSLFWYQQALGQGPEFLTYFQNEAQLDKSGLPSDRFFAERPEGSVSTLKIQRTQQEDSAVYLCASSFDTRTGNYGYTFGSGTRLTVV.

This clone was recorded only once. This CDR3 is CASSQVQGAKNIQYF. The CDR3 region has the DNA TGTGCCAGCAGCCAGGTACAGGGGGCCAAAAACATTCAGTACTTC. The chain uses TRBV16 and TRBJ2-4; 7 bases align to TRBD1. Germline CDR1 is KGHSY and CDR2 is FQNENV. With 3 bases clipped from V and 1 base from J, the junction kept 3 bases outside the gene matches. CDR3 length: 15 amino acids.

CDR3 in amino acids: CASSLTPGTEAFF. The CDR3, as DNA: TGTGCCAGCAGCTTAACACCCGGGACTGAAGCTTTCTTT. V and J are TRBV7-8 and TRBJ1-1; D remains unclear. Germline V gene sequence: CDR1 SGHVS, CDR2 FQNEAQ. This CDR3 is 13 amino acids long. V was cut by 2 bases and J by 5 bases, with 9 bases left in between. The whole variable domain, remainder taken from reference TRBV7-8 and TRBJ1-1, is GAGVSQSPRYKVAKRGQDVALRCDPISGHVSLFWYQQALGQGPEFLTYFQNEAQLDKSGLPSDRFFAERPEGSVSTLKIQRTQQEDSAVYLCASSLTPGTEAFFGQGTRLTVV.

The chain combines TRBV11-2 with TRBJ1-6; TRBD1 matches at 7 bases. Germline V gene sequence: CDR1 SGHAT, CDR2 FQNNGV. The CDR3 has 16 amino acids. Trimming took 0 bases from V and 10 from J; bases not matched to a gene: 9. The CDR3 coding sequence is TGTGCCAGCAGCTTAGAGGTGACAGGGAAGGAGTCACCCCTCCACTTT. This gives the protein CASSLEVTGKESPLHF.

Comment on this clone: At one of its ends the junction is not consistent with the germline gene, which may arise from a read error. This rearrangement joins TRBV16 to TRBJ1-5; the D is unclear. This CDR3 is built from 15 residues. The germline V gene encodes CDR1 KGHSY and CDR2 FQNENV. CDR3 DNA: TGTGCCAGCAGCCAAGCATATGGGAGCAGTCAGCCCCAGCATTTT. This sequence encodes CASSQAYGSSQPQHF.

This clone was found a few times. This chain joins TRBV4-3 and TRBJ1-2; unclear D gene. The germline V gene encodes CDR1 LGHNA and CDR2 YSLEER. Trimming stripped 1 base from V and 7 bases from J, with 16 bases between. This CDR3 region has 15 residues. DNA for the CDR3: TGCGCCAGCAGCCAAGGCTCCGGGGTTCTATCTGGCTACACCTTC. Protein: CASSQGSGVLSGYTF.

The chain employs TRBV4-2 and TRBJ2-3, with 11 bases fitting TRBD2. The CDR3 consists of 17 residues. J lost 5 bases, V lost 0 bases, and 7 bases had no gene match. The germline CDR1 and CDR2 sequences are LGHNA and YNFKEQ. CDR3 in DNA: TGTGCCAGCAGCCAAGATTTAGCGGGGGGGCCCGGAGATACGCAGTATTTT. Amino acid sequence: CASSQDLAGGPGDTQYF.

There are a few counts of this clone. The same CDR3 can be traced to other DNA sequences in this sample. The chain recombines TRBV18 with TRBJ1-6; the match to TRBD1 covers 10 bases. Germline values: CDR1 KGHSH, CDR2 LQKENI. The V and J ends lost 3 bases and 6 bases, in that order; junction bases with no gene match: 2. CDR3 length: 15 amino acids. CDR3 coding DNA: TGTGCCAGCTCACCCCGGGACAGGGGTAATTCACCCCTCCACTTT. It yields the protein CASSPRDRGNSPLHF.

The J gene is TRBJ2-7, the V gene TRBV11-2; D gene uncertain. The CDR3 consists of 14 residues. Trimming removed 0 bases at V and 0 bases at J, with 6 bases between. Germline values: CDR1 SGHAT, CDR2 FQNNGV. The CDR3 coding sequence is TGTGCCAGCAGCTTAGATCAGGTCTCCTACGAGCAGTACTTC. Translation gives CASSLDQVSYEQYF.

As regards this clone: This CDR3 is also generated by other DNA sequences in the sample. V is TRBV5-4 and J is TRBJ1-1, with D hard to call. Germline lookup yields CDR1 SGHNT and CDR2 YYREEE (reference sequence). V was trimmed by 0 bases and J by 0 bases, leaving 6 bases between them. The CDR3 contains 14 residues. The CDR3 loop is CASSLDRVNTEAFF. CDR3 coding DNA: TGTGCCAGCAGCTTGGACCGGGTGAACACTGAAGCTTTCTTT.

This clone came up once. This chain uses TRBV2 with TRBJ1-5, with 8 bases identical to TRBD1. The CDR3 totals 15 residues. CDR1 and CDR2 (germline): SNHLY, FYNNEI. V lost 6 bases and J lost 1; bases outside the gene matches: 5. The CDR3 loop reads CASSGQGTSNQPQHF. CDR3 coding DNA: TGTGCCAGCAGCGGACAGGGTACGAGCAATCAGCCCCAGCATTTT.

CDR3 protein: CASSPAGPGGTQYF. The CDR3 DNA sequence: TGTGCCAGCAGCCCCGCGGGGCCCGGAGGGACCCAGTACTTC. V and J are TRBV7-9 and TRBJ2-5, with D maybe TRBD2 (6 bases). The length of the CDR3 is 14 residues. CDR1 SEHNR and CDR2 FQNEAQ come from the germline V gene (reference sequence). Trimming left V 5 bases short and J 7 bases short, with 17 bases between.

This sequence joins TRBV20-1 and TRBJ2-5, with 14 bases that match TRBD2. This CDR3 contains 16 residues. Germline lookup yields CDR1 DFQATT and CDR2 SNEGSKA (reference sequence). The trim removed 3 bases at V and 5 bases at J, leaving 8 bases unmatched. The CDR3 nucleotides read TGCAGTGCTAGTGCTCCGGGACTAGCGGGGGACGAGACCCAGTACTTC. This sequence encodes CSASAPGLAGDETQYF.

V usage is TRBV5-1 and J usage is TRBJ1-1; weak D call: TRBD1 (6 bases). Germline V lookup: CDR1 SGHRS, CDR2 YFSETQ. V lost 0 bases to trimming and J lost 2 bases, with 14 bases between them. CDR3 length: 16 residues. The CDR3 reads CASSLEIQGHNTEAFF. The CDR3 coding sequence is TGCGCCAGCAGCTTGGAGATCCAGGGACATAACACTGAAGCTTTCTTT.

The V call is TRBV2, the J call TRBJ1-5; perhaps TRBD1 as D (6 bases). Trimming took off 4 bases at V and 0 bases at J, with 13 bases between the two ends. CDR3 length: 16 residues. CDR1 and CDR2 (germline): SNHLY, FYNNEI. CDR3 loop: CASSATQGNSNQPQHF. Written as DNA, the CDR3 is TGTGCCAGCAGTGCGACCCAGGGGAATAGCAATCAGCCCCAGCATTTT.